These 24 T cell receptor beta chains were sequenced from one sample in a study of human T cells and chemical hapten exposure. TCRdb analysed the RACE reads with MiXCR anew, one entry per CDR3 protein. The repertoire includes under 200,000 distinct CDR3 sequences, 28% of them detected once, and approximately 2.3% sits in the top ten. As for time point: patch test 3, about 24 weeks after DPC sensitization. This sample's treatment: therapeutic diphenylcyclopropenone sensitization with weekly scalp DPC. The material sequenced was whole blood, taken in connection with sensitization to the hapten diphenylcyclopropenone (DPC). Source of these receptors: a woman under 30 with alopecia areata. Some clones in this sample may be carry-over from other donors' samples.

This clonotype was seen once. CDR3 bases: TGCAGTGCTAGCCCCCGAGGGCCTGAAGCTTTCTTT. This translates into CSASPRGPEAFF. This sequence joins TRBV20-1 and TRBJ1-1; D remains unclear. Germline values: CDR1 DFQATT, CDR2 SNEGSKA (reference sequence). Trimming stripped 3 bases from V and 6 bases from J, with 11 bases between. The CDR3 is 12 amino acids.

The CDR3 loop reads CASTREGLNTEAFF. The CDR3 region has the DNA TGTGCCAGCACCCGGGAGGGTCTGAACACTGAAGCTTTCTTT. This chain joins TRBV6-5 and TRBJ1-1; D unresolved. Trimming took 7 bases from V and 0 from J, leaving 12 bases between them. This CDR3 spans 14 amino acids. Germline values: CDR1 MNHEY, CDR2 SVGAGI.

The chain uses TRBV10-3 and TRBJ1-2, with a weak D call TRBD1 (5 bases). Germline-derived CDR1 and CDR2 are ENHRY and SYGVKD. Trimming shortened V by 4 bases and J by 6 bases, and 15 bases separated the two germline ends. This CDR3 is 14 amino acids long. The CDR3 bases are TGTGCCATCAGTGGAACCCTCGACAGAGATGGCTACACCTTC. Translated, it gives CAISGTLDRDGYTF.

The chain is built from TRBV6-2 or TRBV6-3 and TRBJ1-4; D unresolved. Per germline, CDR1 MNHEY and CDR2 SVGEGT. V was pared by 2 bases and J by 7 bases, with 11 bases between. The CDR3 is 14 amino acids. Here the CDR3 DNA reads TGTGCCAGCAGTTACCGGACCCGGCGTGAAAAACTGTTTTTT. It specifies CASSYRTRREKLFF.

V usage is TRBV12-3 or TRBV12-4 and J usage is TRBJ1-1; D is uncertain. V lost 7 bases to trimming and J lost 3 bases, with 12 bases between them. The CDR3 is 13 residues long. CDR3 protein: CASTSRGYTEAFF. CDR3 bases: TGTGCCAGCACCTCACGGGGATACACTGAAGCTTTCTTT.

This rearrangement joins TRBV4-3 to TRBJ2-3, with D unclear. The ends were cut back, 0 bases at V and 1 base at J, with 2 bases in the middle. CDR1 is LGHNA, CDR2 YSLEER, per germline. The CDR3 has 13 residues. The CDR3 sequence: CASSQDGTDTQYF. The CDR3 region has the DNA TGCGCCAGCAGCCAAGATGGCACAGATACGCAGTATTTT.

This chain joins TRBV9 and TRBJ2-3; D is unresolved. The germline V gene encodes CDR1 SGDLS and CDR2 YYNGEE. The CDR3 is 11 residues long. The ends were cut back, 3 bases at V and 6 bases at J, with 5 bases in the middle. The CDR3 bases are TGTGCCAGCAGCGCGAGGGATACGCAGTATTTT. Its translation is CASSARDTQYF.

The J gene is TRBJ1-5, the V gene TRBV5-6, with unresolved D. Germline lookup yields CDR1 SGHDT and CDR2 YYEEEE. This CDR3 comprises 13 residues. V lost 4 bases, J lost 5 bases, and 10 bases lay in between. The CDR3 nucleotides are TGTGCCAGCAGCCGCGCCGTTGATCAGCCCCAGCATTTT. Translated, it gives CASSRAVDQPQHF.

The DNA of the CDR3 is TGCAGTGCTAGATCTAGCGGCTACGAGCAGTACTTC. It codes for CSARSSGYEQYF. This rearrangement joins TRBV20-1 to TRBJ2-7; TRBD2 matches at 7 bases. V lost 2 bases and J lost 3; bases outside the gene matches: 1. Germline V gene lookup returns CDR1 DFQATT and CDR2 SNEGSKA (reference sequence). CDR3 size: 12 residues.

DNA for the CDR3: TGTGCCAGCAGCCCTACCGGACTGAATAATTCACCCCTCCACTTT. Its translation: CASSPTGLNNSPLHF. The chain links TRBV7-3 to TRBJ1-6; no reliable D call. The germline V gene encodes CDR1 SGHTA and CDR2 FQGTGA. Trimming pared 5 bases from V and 5 bases from J, leaving 13 bases between. This CDR3 spans 15 amino acids.

CDR3 protein: CATSRDQLAGGSWGETQYF. The CDR3 DNA sequence: TGTGCCACCAGCAGAGATCAACTAGCGGGGGGATCATGGGGGGAGACCCAGTACTTC. This rearrangement joins TRBV15 to TRBJ2-5; 12 bases are a match to TRBD2. CDR3 length equals 19 residues. Germline V gene lookup returns CDR1 LNHNV and CDR2 YYDKDF (reference sequence). The ends lost 0 bases at V and 5 bases at J; junction bases unmatched: 13.

The genes are TRBV7-2 and TRBJ2-5, with TRBD2 matching 9 bases. Trimming took 5 bases from V and 5 from J; bases not matched to a gene: 9. The CDR3 contains 15 residues. From germline, CDR1 is SGHTA and CDR2 FQGNSA. CDR3 coding DNA: TGTGCCAGCAGCCCCTTTGGCGGGGGGGGTGAGACCCAGTACTTC. It encodes CASSPFGGGGETQYF.

The genes are TRBV9 and TRBJ1-2, with D possibly being TRBD1 (6 bases). Germline loops: CDR1 SGDLS, CDR2 YYNGEE. Trimming shortened V by 3 bases and J by 5 bases, and 14 bases separated the two germline ends. This CDR3 has 14 residues. The CDR3 DNA follows: TGTGCCAGCAGCGCACGGACAGATTTATATGGCTACACCTTC. Its translation is CASSARTDLYGYTF. The full variable domain, its missing parts supplied by reference TRBV9 and TRBJ1-2, is DSGVTQTPKHLITATGQRVTLRCSPRSGDLSVYWYQQSLDQGLQFLIQYYNGEERAKGNILERFSAQQFPDLHSELNLSSLELGDSALYFCASSARTDLYGYTFGSGTRLTVV.

The genes are TRBV4-1 and TRBJ2-7; 14 bases fit TRBD2. Germline CDR1 MGHRA, CDR2 YSYEKL. V shed 2 bases and J 5 bases; nucleotides not matched to a gene: 5. The CDR3 loop spans 16 amino acids. The CDR3 region is CASSQRLAGGQHEQYF. CDR3 DNA sequence: TGCGCCAGCAGCCAAAGACTAGCGGGAGGGCAGCACGAGCAGTACTTC.

The genes are TRBV12-3 or TRBV12-4 and TRBJ2-3; 11 bases line up with TRBD2. This CDR3 is 16 amino acids long. The trim removed 4 bases at V and 4 bases at J, leaving 7 bases unmatched. The CDR3 DNA reads TGTGCCAGCAGTTCAATAGCGGGAGGGGGGGCAGATACGCAGTATTTT. Its translation: CASSSIAGGGADTQYF.

The gene calls are TRBV25-1 and TRBJ2-1, with TRBD1 identical over 9 bases. After removal of 4 bases from V and 8 bases from J, the junction contained 6 bases not matched to a gene. Germline CDR1 is MGHDK and CDR2 is SYGVNS. The CDR3 is 14 residues long. This CDR3 is CASSVGTGLYEQFF. CDR3 in DNA: TGTGCCAGCAGTGTTGGGACAGGGTTATATGAGCAGTTCTTC.

The chain joins TRBV2 to TRBJ2-3, with D perhaps TRBD2 (6 bases). V was trimmed by 6 bases and J by 10 bases, leaving 14 bases between them. This CDR3 has 12 amino acids. Germline V gene lookup returns CDR1 SNHLY and CDR2 FYNNEI. CDR3 sequence (DNA): TGTGCCAGCAGAAGGGACTCCCAAGCGCAGTATTTT. It encodes CASRRDSQAQYF. The complete variable domain, with remaining parts taken from reference TRBV2 and TRBJ2-3, reads EPEVTQTPSHQVTQMGQEVILRCVPISNHLYFYWYRQILGQKVEFLVSFYNNEISEKSEIFDDQFSVERPDGSNFTLKIRSTKLEDSAMYFCASRRDSQAQYFGPGTRLTVL.

This clonotype has only a few counts. V usage is TRBV15 and J usage is TRBJ1-1; possibly TRBD1 for D (6 bases). Germline V gene data show CDR1 as LNHNV and CDR2 as YYDKDF (reference sequence). V lost 0 bases, J lost 1 base, and 12 bases lay in between. This CDR3 has 16 amino acids. The CDR3 DNA is TGTGCCACCAGCAGAGATAGGGGGGTCCAGAACACTGAAGCTTTCTTT. As protein: CATSRDRGVQNTEAFF.

This clonotype was found a few times. This chain joins TRBV7-2 and TRBJ2-4, with D hard to call. The CDR3 runs to 14 residues. V shed 1 base and J shed 4 bases, with 8 bases lying between them. The germline gives CDR1 SGHTA, CDR2 FQGNSA. CDR3 loop: CASSLERGKNIQYF. CDR3 sequence (DNA): TGTGCCAGCAGCTTAGAAAGAGGAAAAAACATTCAGTACTTC.

This clonotype has only one observation. V usage is TRBV27 and J usage is TRBJ2-5; 9 bases match TRBD1. Germline values: CDR1 MNHEY, CDR2 SMNVEV (reference sequence). Losses at the gene ends were 6 bases for V and 3 bases for J; bases not matched to a gene: 8. This CDR3 contains 15 residues. CDR3 in amino acids: CASRPDRGVKETQYF. Here the CDR3 DNA reads TGTGCCAGCAGGCCGGACAGGGGTGTAAAAGAGACCCAGTACTTC.

The genes are TRBV2 and TRBJ1-4; maybe TRBD1 (5 bases). Germline assignment: CDR1 SNHLY and CDR2 FYNNEI. This CDR3 region has 13 residues. V was cut by 7 bases and J by 10 bases, with 16 bases left in between. For the CDR3, the DNA is TGTGCCAGCACCGCCTTGGTTGGGGGAAAACTGTTTTTT. It encodes CASTALVGGKLFF.

The chain combines TRBV12-3 or TRBV12-4 with TRBJ2-1; 9 bases line up with TRBD2. After removal of 4 bases from V and 3 bases from J, the junction contained 13 bases not matched to a gene. The CDR3 has 18 amino acids. CDR3: CASSSPGRAGGIYNEQFF. The DNA of the CDR3 is TGTGCCAGCAGTTCGCCGGGACGGGCGGGAGGGATCTACAATGAGCAGTTCTTC.

V usage is TRBV20-1 and J usage is TRBJ2-7; D is ambiguous. Trimming removed 0 bases from V and 2 bases from J, with 8 bases in between. The CDR3 runs to 13 residues. The germline CDR1 and CDR2 sequences are DFQATT and SNEGSKA (reference sequence). CDR3 DNA: TGCAGTGCTAGAGATCCTCCAGCCTACGAGCAGTACTTC. It encodes CSARDPPAYEQYF.

For this clonotype: The junction departs from the called germline gene at one end, perhaps through a read error. The genes are TRBV20-1 and TRBJ1-4, with no clear D. The germline V gene encodes CDR1 DFQATT and CDR2 SNEGSKA (reference sequence). This CDR3 spans 12 amino acids. The DNA for the CDR3 is TGCAGTGCTCTCGGACGGGGTGAAAAACTGGTTTTT. Translated: CSALGRGEKLVF.